This T cell receptor (beta chain) was sequenced in a study of early T cells in non-severe SARS-CoV-2 infection. The CDR3 spans 14 residues. The germline gives CDR1 DFQATT, CDR2 SNEGSKA (reference sequence). Trimming cost V 6 bases and J 3 bases, with 18 bases left between them. The TCR library protocol attached unique molecular identifiers to the individual cDNA molecules. TCRdb redid the calling of the 5' RACE reads with MiXCR, one entry per CDR3 protein. The table lists 53,000 or so distinct CDR3 sequences, approximately 12% of them singletons. In this sample, this clonotype turned up a few times. The TCR sequence derives from an adult who was a healthcare worker with PCR-confirmed SARS-CoV-2 infection or an uninfected control (not recorded which). Sequenced here: whole blood, sampled at baseline. The chain employs TRBV20-1 and TRBJ2-7, with D tentatively TRBD2 (6 bases). CDR3 loop: CSAKTRDSNYEQYF. CDR3 nucleotide sequence: TGCAGTGCAAAAACCCGGGACTCCAACTACGAGCAGTACTTC.